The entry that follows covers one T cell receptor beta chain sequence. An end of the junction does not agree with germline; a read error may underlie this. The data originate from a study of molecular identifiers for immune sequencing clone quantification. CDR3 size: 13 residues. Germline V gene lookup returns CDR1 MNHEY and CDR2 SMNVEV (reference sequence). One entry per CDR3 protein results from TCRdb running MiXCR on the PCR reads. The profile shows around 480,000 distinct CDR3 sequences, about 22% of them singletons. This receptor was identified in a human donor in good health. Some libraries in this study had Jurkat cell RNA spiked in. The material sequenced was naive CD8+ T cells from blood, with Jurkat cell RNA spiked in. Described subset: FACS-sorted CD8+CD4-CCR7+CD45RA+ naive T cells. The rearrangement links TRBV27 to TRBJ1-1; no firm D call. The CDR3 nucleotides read TGTACCAGCAGTTTATCAGGGAACACTGAAGCTTTCTTT. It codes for CTSSLSGNTEAFF.